The rows below give T cell receptor beta chains drawn from one sample of a study of vaccination and CD4 T cells after COVID-19. The antigens for these receptors are not known. In TCRdb, the PCR reads were re-called with MiXCR into one record per CDR3 protein. Altogether more than 20,000 distinct CDR3 sequences are present, over 40% being singletons, with the ten largest covering 4% to 6%. Material for sequencing was CD4+ T cells from blood, cultured in vitro. All receptors come from a human donor who had recovered from COVID-19. The conserved cysteine and the conserved F or W are not part of the CDR3 here. The D gene is left open where the match is weak.

>NA|TRBJ1-4|TRBV7-6
ASSLGGFREKLF
>TRBD1|TRBJ1-5|TRBV12-3/TRBV12-4
ASSPTGTREPQH
>NA|TRBJ2-2|TRBV19
ASSGAGIQFANTGELF
>TRBD1|TRBJ1-1|TRBV2
ASSSTGYRTEAF
>TRBD1|TRBJ2-3|TRBV7-2
ASSLGGQGFTDTQY
>NA|TRBJ2-2|TRBV20-1
SAAGLSRTGELF
>NA|TRBJ1-4|TRBV20-1
SATYEGQVRLF
>TRBD2|TRBJ2-1|TRBV20-1
SASIAGGSYNEQF
>TRBD2|TRBJ2-7|TRBV28
ASSFPRLAGVGEQY
>TRBD2|TRBJ2-3|TRBV29-1
SVPRAARGGRSDTQY
>NA|TRBJ2-5|TRBV7-3
ASSLRGGETQY
>NA|TRBJ1-1|TRBV20-1
SAAGRRATEAF
>NA|TRBJ2-3|TRBV19
ASHSGRSTDTQY
>NA|TRBJ2-7|TRBV27
ASSTPRGPSEQY
>NA|TRBJ2-7|TRBV6-8
ASRAGPRAHEQY
>TRBD1|TRBJ1-2|TRBV9
ASSPWTGAYGYT
>NA|TRBJ1-5|TRBV19
ASSATGNLNQPQH
>NA|TRBJ1-2|TRBV2
ASSEGANYGYT
>NA|TRBJ2-4|TRBV2
ASIPRGANIQY
>NA|TRBJ1-2|TRBV7-9
ASSSGRGGYYGYT
>TRBD1|TRBJ2-3|TRBV24-1
ATSDPGTGGTDTQY
>TRBD1|TRBJ1-2|TRBV20-1
SAPGQGTNYGYT
>NA|TRBJ1-1|TRBV28
ASSSIGQMNTEAF
>NA|TRBJ2-7|TRBV10-3
AISDPKWGYEQY
>NA|TRBJ1-6|TRBV11-2
ASSLDGGNSPLH
>TRBD1|TRBJ1-2|TRBV6-1
ASRRQGISYGYT
>NA|TRBJ1-3|TRBV30
AWSGGDTIY
>TRBD2|TRBJ2-2|TRBV28
ASSLWILAGGPGELF
>TRBD1|TRBJ1-1|TRBV20-1
SARADRESRAF
>NA|TRBJ2-3|TRBV7-6
ASSLASRSFTDTQY
>NA|TRBJ2-7|TRBV19
ASSIRRGGYEQY
>NA|TRBJ1-5|TRBV7-2
ASSLGGRDGQPQH
>NA|TRBJ1-1|TRBV20-1
SAIGAGDVNTEAF
>TRBD1|TRBJ1-2|TRBV2
ASLLEGAANYGYT
>NA|TRBJ1-5|TRBV11-2
ASSLGSSNQPQH
>NA|TRBJ2-7|TRBV14
ASSQGSAGTYEQY